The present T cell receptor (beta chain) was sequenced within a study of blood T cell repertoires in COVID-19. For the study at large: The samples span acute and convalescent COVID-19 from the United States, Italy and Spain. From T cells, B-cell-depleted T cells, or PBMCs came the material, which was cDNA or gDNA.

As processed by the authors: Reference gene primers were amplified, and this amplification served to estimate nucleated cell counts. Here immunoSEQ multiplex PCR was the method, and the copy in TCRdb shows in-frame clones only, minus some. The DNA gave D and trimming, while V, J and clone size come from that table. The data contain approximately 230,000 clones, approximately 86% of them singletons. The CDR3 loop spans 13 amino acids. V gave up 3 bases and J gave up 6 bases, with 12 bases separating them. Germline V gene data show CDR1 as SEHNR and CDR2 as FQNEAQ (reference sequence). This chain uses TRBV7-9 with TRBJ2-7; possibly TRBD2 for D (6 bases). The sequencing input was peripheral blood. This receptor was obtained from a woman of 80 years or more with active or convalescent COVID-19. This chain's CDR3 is CASSFKAGIEQYF. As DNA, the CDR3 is TGTGCCAGCAGCTTCAAGGCGGGGATCGAGCAGTACTTC.